This T cell receptor beta chain derives from a study of identical twins. This clonotype has just a few counts. Its specificity is not known. TCRdb re-called the 5' RACE reads through MiXCR, storing one row per CDR3 protein. The sample includes around 370,000 distinct CDR3 sequences, about 9% of them seen just once. V lost 1 base and J lost 10, with 17 bases in between. Germline-derived CDR1 and CDR2 are SGHRS and YFSETQ. The CDR3 is 14 residues long. The study's findings and limits: Twins showed weaker excess sharing in their beta out-of-frame sequences. For out-of-frame alpha sequences shared by twins, low generation probability was in excess. Out-of-frame sharing of TCR alpha in monozygotic twins was underestimated by models.

Donors uniformly comprised healthy Caucasians. This chain uses TRBV5-1 with TRBJ1-1; D is possibly TRBD1 (6 bases). The receptor's source is a woman aged 45 to 65 in good health. Sequences were obtained from naive T cells sorted from blood. The CDR3 loop is CASSLNAGGGRAFF. CDR3 in DNA: TGCGCCAGCAGCTTGAATGCCGGGGGCGGGAGAGCTTTCTTT.